Shown below are 5 T cell receptor beta chains from a single sample sequenced in a study of shared clonotypes between healthy human individuals (dated by TCRdb to between 2020 and 2021). The library was built by means of the immunoSEQ multiplex PCR assay. Imported from immuneACCESS, the table was reduced by TCRdb to in-frame sequences with V and J called. These copies leave out some clones; in studies compared against another copy, an unresolved V gene accounts for under half, and the cause of the remainder is not known. The sample table lists 2 million to 2.5 million clones, approximately 93% of them with a count of one. Around 0.4% of the sample belongs to the ten largest clones. The sequenced material came from naive CD4+ T cells from PBMCs. The cell subset or site tag for this specimen amounts to: CD45RA+ positively selected. The origin of the receptors is a man aged 18 to 35 in good health. Some clones in this sample may be carry-over from other donors' samples.

This clone has only one observation. The chain couples TRBV9 to TRBJ1-2, with D unclear. The CDR3 runs 15 residues. CDR1 is SGDLS, CDR2 YYNGEE, per germline. The germline V and J ends were trimmed by 0 bases and 2 bases, with 11 bases remaining between them. CDR3 coding DNA: TGTGCCAGCAGCGTAGGCTTGGGTAAGAACTATGGCTACACCTTC. This encodes CASSVGLGKNYGYTF.

The V call is TRBV6-5, the J call TRBJ2-7; D not resolved. Germline assignment: CDR1 MNHEY and CDR2 SVGAGI. Trimming pared 6 bases from V and 5 bases from J, leaving 8 bases between. The CDR3 contains 11 residues. CDR3 in DNA: TGTGCCAGCAGCGCGAAGGACGAGCAGTACTTC. It yields the protein CASSAKDEQYF.

The chain couples TRBV4-1 to TRBJ2-3, with D possibly being TRBD2 (6 bases). This CDR3 spans 16 amino acids. CDR1 is MGHRA, CDR2 YSYEKL, per germline. Trimming took off 1 base at V and 5 bases at J, with 16 bases between the two ends. The CDR3 DNA reads TGCGCCAGCAGCCAAGTGACTAGAGAGAGTGGAGATACGCAGTATTTT. Amino acids: CASSQVTRESGDTQYF.

This chain uses TRBV27 with TRBJ2-7, with D perhaps matching TRBD1 (5 bases). V lost 5 bases and J 6 bases, leaving 17 bases between the germline ends. CDR3 length equals 14 residues. In germline, CDR1 is MNHEY, CDR2 SMNVEV (reference sequence). This chain's CDR3 is CASSRANGRGEQYF. The CDR3 DNA is TGTGCCAGCAGTCGGGCAAATGGTAGGGGCGAGCAGTACTTC.

This sequence joins TRBV5-1 and TRBJ2-3; D uncertain. This CDR3 region has 14 residues. Germline lookup yields CDR1 SGHRS and CDR2 YFSETQ. V was clipped by 3 bases and J by 2 bases, with 10 bases between them. The CDR3 bases are TGCGCCAGCAGCTCCATTCCTCTCACAGATACGCAGTATTTT. It is translated as CASSSIPLTDTQYF.